The rows below give T cell receptor beta chains drawn from one sample of a study of neurological immune-mediated disorders. TCRdb fed the 5' RACE reads into MiXCR, producing one record per CDR3 protein. The table shows 47,000 or so distinct CDR3 sequences, with over 8% occurring only once. Sequenced input: PBMCs. Source of these receptors: a woman aged 40 to 50 in good health. CDR3s include the opening cysteine and the closing phenylalanine or tryptophan. D genes are given only for firm matches. Clone size is given for some rows only: seen once, a few or many times, or a class if the clone is expanded.

d_call clone_size j_call v_call cdr3_nt cdr3_aa
NA many TRBJ2-1 TRBV5-1 TGCGCCAGCAGCTTGATCCCGGGACGATCACGGGGCAATGAGCAGTTCTTC CASSLIPGRSRGNEQFF
NA NA TRBJ1-1 TRBV6-5 TGTGCCAGCAGTTACTCTACGGGGCTGGTTGAAGCTTTCTTT CASSYSTGLVEAFF
NA many TRBJ2-3 TRBV5-1 TGCGCCAGCAGCTTGGGCGGATCAGATACGCAGTATTTT CASSLGGSDTQYF
NA many TRBJ2-3 TRBV10-3 TGTGCCATCAGCTTCCGGGACACAGATACGCAGTATTTT CAISFRDTDTQYF
NA many TRBJ1-5 TRBV20-1 TGCAGTGCCAGAAGGAGGGAAACGGAGCCCCAGCATTTT CSARRRETEPQHF
NA many TRBJ1-2 TRBV2 TGTGCCAGCAGGGACAGACGTACTTCTAACTATGGCTACACCTTC CASRDRRTSNYGYTF
NA many TRBJ1-5 TRBV2 TGTGCCAGCAGGACAGGCTATAGCAATCAGCCCCAGCATTTT CASRTGYSNQPQHF
NA many TRBJ2-2 TRBV9 TGTGCCTCCCGGGGCCAGCCGAACACCGGGGAGCTGTTTTTT CASRGQPNTGELFF
NA many TRBJ1-2 TRBV4-3 TGCGCCAGCAGCCAGTCACCACAACTAAACTATGGCTACACCTTC CASSQSPQLNYGYTF
NA many TRBJ1-2 TRBV4-1 TGCGCCAGCAGCCAAGGAAAAGGCGGCTATGGCTACACCTTC CASSQGKGGYGYTF
TRBD1 many TRBJ1-2 TRBV5-1 TGCGCCAGCAGCTTAACGTCGGGACAGGGCATTTATGGCTACACCTTC CASSLTSGQGIYGYTF
TRBD1 NA TRBJ2-7 TRBV5-6 TGTGCCAGCAGCCGAGGGTTGGGACAGAGTGAGCAGTACTTC CASSRGLGQSEQYF
TRBD2 few TRBJ2-7 TRBV12-3/TRBV12-4 TGTGCCAGCAGTTTGGGGACTAACTACGAGCAGTACTTC CASSLGTNYEQYF
NA many TRBJ1-2 TRBV5-8 TGTGCCAGCAGCCGCCGGCAGGGTCCTGGCTACACCTTC CASSRRQGPGYTF
TRBD2 few TRBJ2-7 TRBV20-1 TGCAGTGCTAGAGCCGGGACTAGCGGGAGTTACGAGCAGTACTTC CSARAGTSGSYEQYF
NA many TRBJ2-1 TRBV7-2 TGTGCCAGCGTTTTATCGGACGGGGCTGGATTAAATGAGCAGTTCTTC CASVLSDGAGLNEQFF
NA many TRBJ2-1 TRBV12-3/TRBV12-4 TGTGCCAGCAGTCCGAAGGACACGAATGAGCAGTTCTTC CASSPKDTNEQFF
TRBD2 few TRBJ2-5 TRBV6-6 TGTGCCAGCAGGGGCCTCTCTGTCGGGGGGCAAGAGACCCAGTACTTC CASRGLSVGGQETQYF
TRBD1 many TRBJ1-5 TRBV11-2 TGTGCCAGCAGCCCCGAGGGGGCTCAGCCCCAGCATTTT CASSPEGAQPQHF
TRBD1 NA TRBJ1-5 TRBV5-1 TGCACCAGCAGACCGACAGGGGGAAATCAGCCCGAGCATTTT CTSRPTGGNQPEHF
NA NA TRBJ2-2 TRBV5-1 TGCGCCAGCAGCTTCGGGCACCTCACAGTGTTCACCGAGGAGCTGTTTTTT CASSFGHLTVFTEELFF
NA many TRBJ2-3 TRBV6-4 TGTGCCAGCAGCCCCGGAGCGACAGATACGCAGTATTTT CASSPGATDTQYF
NA many TRBJ2-5 TRBV4-1 TGCGCCAGCAGCCACGGATCTGGTCGGGGCGGGGCGGGAGAGACCCAGTACTTC CASSHGSGRGGAGETQYF
TRBD2 many TRBJ2-1 TRBV10-3 TGTGCCATCCAAGGGGGACTAGTCGGTGAGCAGTTCTTC CAIQGGLVGEQFF
TRBD2 many TRBJ2-5 TRBV6-5 TGTGCCAGCAGTTATGGGTCTAGCGGGAGGGAGACCCAGTACTTC CASSYGSSGRETQYF
NA many TRBJ1-1 TRBV6-5 TGTGCCAGCAGACTCCCCGGCCGAACGGAGGCGGCTTTCTTT CASRLPGRTEAAFF
NA many TRBJ2-7 TRBV5-1 TGCGCCAGCAGCTCGGGGCTTGCCGGGGGAGGCTACGAGCAGTACTTC CASSSGLAGGGYEQYF
NA many TRBJ2-5 TRBV6-6 TGTGCCAGCAACGTGGATCGGCAAGAGACCCAGTACTTC CASNVDRQETQYF
TRBD2 NA TRBJ2-7 TRBV5-5 TGTGCCAGCAGCGTTGAGTGGGGGGGGTCCTACGAGCAGTACTTC CASSVEWGGSYEQYF
NA many TRBJ1-2 TRBV5-1 TGCGCCAGCAGATTGGACAATTATAACTATGGCTACACCTTC CASRLDNYNYGYTF
NA NA TRBJ1-2 TRBV7-9 TGTGCCAGCAGCGGAGTGGGGGGGTCAGGGTATGGCTACACCTTC CASSGVGGSGYGYTF
NA many TRBJ1-6 TRBV20-1 TGCAGTGCTAGGGAGGATACCCCTGCCCTTAATTCACCCCTCCACTTT CSAREDTPALNSPLHF
NA many TRBJ1-6 TRBV20-1 TGCAGTGCTAGATGGGGGTTGGATAATTCACCCCTCCACTTT CSARWGLDNSPLHF
NA once TRBJ1-1 TRBV30 TGTGCCTGGGGGACAACAGCGGGCACTGAAGCTTTCTTT CAWGTTAGTEAFF
NA many TRBJ1-1 TRBV12-3/TRBV12-4 TGTGCCAGCAGTTCCCGGTGGGAAGCTTTCTTT CASSSRWEAFF
NA many TRBJ1-5 TRBV6-1 TGTGCCAGCAGTGTTCCGGGGGCCGGCAATCAGCCCCAGCATTTT CASSVPGAGNQPQHF
TRBD1 many TRBJ2-3 TRBV12-5 TGTGCTAGTGGAGGGACAGGGGGCACAGATACGCAGTATTTT CASGGTGGTDTQYF
NA many TRBJ2-1 TRBV24-1 TGTGCCACCAGTGATTACTCCGGTTACAATGAGCAGTTCTTC CATSDYSGYNEQFF
TRBD2 many TRBJ2-1 TRBV10-3 TGTGCCATCAGCCATACTAGCGGGGCGCCCGGGTACGGTGAGCAGTTCTTC CAISHTSGAPGYGEQFF
NA many TRBJ1-1 TRBV5-1 TGCGCCAGCAGCTTGGACGGAAGGAACACTGAAGCTTTCTTT CASSLDGRNTEAFF
TRBD1 many TRBJ1-3 TRBV13 TGTGCCAGCAGCGCACAGGGGCTCTCTGGAAACACCATATATTTT CASSAQGLSGNTIYF
TRBD2 many TRBJ2-7 TRBV6-2/TRBV6-3 TGTGCCAGCAGTTTTCTAGCGGGAGTGTCCTACGAGCAGTACTTC CASSFLAGVSYEQYF
NA NA TRBJ1-1 TRBV6-6 TGTTCCACCCTGGATCACTCGAATACTGAAGCTTTCTTT CSTLDHSNTEAFF
NA many TRBJ1-3 TRBV5-1 TGCGCCAGCAGCTTGAGGGCCGAAGCTGGAAACACCATATATTTT CASSLRAEAGNTIYF
TRBD2 many TRBJ2-3 TRBV10-3 TGTGCCATCAGCGTCGAGCGGGGGGGCGGAGATACGCAGTATTTT CAISVERGGGDTQYF
NA many TRBJ2-4 TRBV24-1 TGTGCCACCAGGGTGACAGACTGCGCCAAAAACATTCAGTACTTC CATRVTDCAKNIQYF
NA few TRBJ1-2 TRBV10-1 TGCGCCAGCTCCCAAGGTGGGGGAAATGGCTACACCTTC CASSQGGGNGYTF
NA few TRBJ2-4 TRBV10-3 TGTGCCATCAGTGCCGCCAAAAACATTCAGTACTTC CAISAAKNIQYF